One sample yielded the 8 T cell receptor beta chains listed below, sequenced in a study of T cell responses to AZD1222 COVID-19 vaccine. Only in-frame clones appear in the TCRdb table, and some are missing; sequencing was by immunoSEQ multiplex PCR. The sample includes almost 70,000 clones, over 70% of them seen just once. Sequencing used peripheral blood, obtained 28 days after the second AZD1222 dose. These receptors all stem from an adult who received the AZD1222 COVID-19 vaccine.

CDR3 coding DNA: TGTGCCAGAGACGCAAGCACAGATACGCAGTATTTT. Its translation: CARDASTDTQYF. This rearrangement joins TRBV2 to TRBJ2-3, with D uncertain. Germline lookup yields CDR1 SNHLY and CDR2 FYNNEI. With 9 bases removed from V and 0 bases from J, the gap between germline ends came to 7 bases. CDR3 size: 12 residues.

This chain uses TRBV5-4 with TRBJ2-2, with 7 bases aligning to TRBD2. V trimming: 5 bases; J trimming: 3 bases; junction bases outside the gene matches: 4. Germline assignment: CDR1 SGHNT and CDR2 YYREEE (reference sequence). The CDR3 length is 14 residues. As DNA, the CDR3 is TGTGCCAGCAGGATTGGGGGGGACACCGGGGAGCTGTTTTTT. The encoded protein is CASRIGGDTGELFF.

This sequence joins TRBV4-2 and TRBJ2-2, with D uncertain. This CDR3 comprises 17 residues. V was clipped by 0 bases and J by 8 bases, with 19 bases between them. Germline V gene sequence: CDR1 LGHNA, CDR2 YNFKEQ. CDR3 nucleotide sequence: TGTGCCAGCAGCCAAGAAGGAGTGGAAGATACAGCTGGGGAGCTGTTTTTT. Its protein product is CASSQEGVEDTAGELFF.

V usage is TRBV28 and J usage is TRBJ1-5; TRBD1 agrees at 9 bases. The V gene's germline CDR1 is MDHEN and CDR2 SYDVKM. The V and J ends lost 10 bases and 6 bases, in that order; junction bases with no gene match: 4. The CDR3 runs 12 residues. CDR3 coding DNA: TGTGCCATCAAGACAGGGGGTCAGCCCCAGCATTTT. Encoded protein: CAIKTGGQPQHF. Full variable domain (remainder filled in from reference TRBV28 and TRBJ1-5): DVKVTQSSRYLVKRTGEKVFLECVQDMDHENMFWYRQDPGLGLRLIYFSYDVKMKEKGDIPEGYSVSREKKERFSLILESASTNQTSMYLCAIKTGGQPQHFGDGTRLSIL.

The J gene is TRBJ2-3, the V gene TRBV9, with 9 bases fitting TRBD2. Trimming cost V 3 bases and J 6 bases; bases outside gene matches: 14. This CDR3 has 17 amino acids. Germline loops: CDR1 SGDLS, CDR2 YYNGEE. This CDR3 is CASSEGERGAFGDTQYF. The DNA of the CDR3 is TGTGCCAGCAGCGAGGGGGAGCGGGGGGCCTTCGGGGATACGCAGTATTTT.

This sequence joins TRBV9 and TRBJ2-1; possibly TRBD2 for D (5 bases). Germline V gene data show CDR1 as SGDLS and CDR2 as YYNGEE. Trimming removed 2 bases at V and 5 bases at J, with 11 bases between. The CDR3 totals 14 residues. CDR3 in amino acids: CASSVTSPDNEQFF. As DNA, the CDR3 is TGTGCCAGCAGCGTCACTAGTCCCGACAATGAGCAGTTCTTC.

The chain is built from TRBV7-2 and TRBJ1-1; 7 bases map to TRBD1. The CDR3 loop spans 13 amino acids. After removal of 5 bases from V and 6 bases from J, the junction contained 6 bases not matched to a gene. Germline values: CDR1 SGHTA, CDR2 FQGNSA. The CDR3 sequence is CASSLDREAEAFF. For the CDR3, the DNA is TGTGCCAGCAGCCTTGACAGGGAGGCTGAAGCTTTCTTT.

This rearrangement joins TRBV2 to TRBJ2-7, with D perhaps matching TRBD1 (5 bases). The V gene lost 7 bases and the J gene lost 2 bases, with 15 bases spanning the gap. The CDR3 runs to 14 residues. CDR1 and CDR2 (germline): SNHLY, FYNNEI. CDR3 nucleotide sequence: TGTGCCAGCAACAGGAGAGAGGATACCTACGAGCAGTACTTC. This codes for CASNRREDTYEQYF.